Sequencing of this T cell receptor (beta chain) was carried out in a study of blood T cell repertoires in COVID-19. Comment on this clone: The junction departs from the called germline gene at one end, perhaps through a read error.

Clones were sequenced by immunoSEQ multiplex PCR, and TCRdb holds only the in-frame ones, with some missing. The sample has about 140,000 clones, 75% to 85% seen once. This CDR3 has 15 residues. Germline V CDR1 and CDR2: SGHRS, YFSETQ. The chain joins TRBV5-1 to TRBJ2-7, with TRBD1 matching 7 bases. The sample consisted of peripheral blood. The clonotype was recovered from a man aged 50 to 59 with acute or convalescent COVID-19. The CDR3 sequence: CASSLSGQTTYQQYF. The CDR3 bases are TGCGCCAGCAGCTTGTCGGGACAGACAACCTACCAGCAGTACTTC.